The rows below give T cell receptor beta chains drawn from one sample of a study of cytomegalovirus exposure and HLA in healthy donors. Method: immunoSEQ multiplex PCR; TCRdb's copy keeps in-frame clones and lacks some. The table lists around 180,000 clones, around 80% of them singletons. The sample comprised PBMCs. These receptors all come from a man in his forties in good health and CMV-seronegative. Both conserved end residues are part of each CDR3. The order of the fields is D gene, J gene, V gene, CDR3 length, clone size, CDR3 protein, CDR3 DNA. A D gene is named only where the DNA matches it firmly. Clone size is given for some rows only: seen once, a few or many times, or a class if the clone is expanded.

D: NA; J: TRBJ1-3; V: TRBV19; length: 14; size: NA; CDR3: CASSIGKSGNTIYF; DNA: TGTGCCAGTAGTATCGGGAAATCTGGAAACACCATATATTTT
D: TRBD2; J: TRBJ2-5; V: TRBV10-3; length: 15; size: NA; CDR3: CAISEWTSGQETQYF; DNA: TGTGCCATCAGTGAGTGGACTAGCGGACAAGAGACCCAGTACTTC
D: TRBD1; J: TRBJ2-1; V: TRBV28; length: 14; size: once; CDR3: CASSITGTVDEQFF; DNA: TGTGCCAGCAGTATTACCGGGACAGTAGATGAGCAGTTCTTC
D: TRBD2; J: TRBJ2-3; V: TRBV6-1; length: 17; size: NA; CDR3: CASSEETSGYYTDTQYF; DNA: TGTGCCAGCAGTGAGGAGACTAGCGGGTACTACACAGATACGCAGTATTTT
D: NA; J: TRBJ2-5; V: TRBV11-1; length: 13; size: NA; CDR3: CASSPGPRETQYF; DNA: TGTGCCAGCAGCCCAGGCCCCCGGGAGACCCAGTACTTC
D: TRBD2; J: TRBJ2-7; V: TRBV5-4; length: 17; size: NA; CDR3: CASSPSSAGVVGYEQYF; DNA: TGTGCCAGCAGCCCGTCAAGCGCGGGGGTGGTCGGCTACGAGCAGTACTTC
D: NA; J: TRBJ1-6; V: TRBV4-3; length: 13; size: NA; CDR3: CASSQEADSPLHF; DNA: TGCGCCAGCAGCCAAGAGGCTGATTCACCCCTCCACTTT
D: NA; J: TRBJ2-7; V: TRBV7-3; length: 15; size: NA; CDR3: CASSRMGGAGYEQYF; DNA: TGTGCCAGCAGCAGAATGGGGGGGGCGGGTTACGAGCAGTACTTC
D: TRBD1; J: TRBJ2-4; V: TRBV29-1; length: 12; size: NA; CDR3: CSVGTGENIQYF; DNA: TGCAGCGTTGGGACAGGGGAAAACATTCAGTACTTC
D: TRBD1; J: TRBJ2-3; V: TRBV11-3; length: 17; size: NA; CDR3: CASSLGDRGLGTDTQYF; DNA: TGTGCCAGCAGCTTGGGGGACAGGGGGTTGGGCACAGATACGCAGTATTTT
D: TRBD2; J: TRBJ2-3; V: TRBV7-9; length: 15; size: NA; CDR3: CASSFQRGGTDTQYF; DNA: TGTGCCAGCAGCTTCCAGCGGGGAGGAACAGATACGCAGTATTTT
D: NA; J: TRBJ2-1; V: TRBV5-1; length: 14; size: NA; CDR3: CASRGTGPRGEQFF; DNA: TGCGCCAGCAGGGGTACTGGCCCTAGGGGTGAGCAGTTCTTC
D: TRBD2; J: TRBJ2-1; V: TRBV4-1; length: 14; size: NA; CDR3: CASSPGGRNNEQFF; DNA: TGCGCCAGCAGCCCGGGGGGGCGTAACAATGAGCAGTTCTTC
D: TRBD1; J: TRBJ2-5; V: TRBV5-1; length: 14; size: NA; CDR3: CASSAGQAQETQYF; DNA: TGCGCCAGCAGCGCGGGACAGGCGCAAGAGACCCAGTACTTC
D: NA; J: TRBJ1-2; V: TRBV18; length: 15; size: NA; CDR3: CASSPSGGHGDGYTF; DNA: TGTGCCAGCTCACCGTCGGGGGGCCATGGGGACGGCTACACCTTC
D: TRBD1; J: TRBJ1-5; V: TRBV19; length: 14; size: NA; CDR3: CASTLGQGNQPQHF; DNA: TGTGCCAGTACACTGGGACAGGGGAATCAGCCCCAGCATTTT
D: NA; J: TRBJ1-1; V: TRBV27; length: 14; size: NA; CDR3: CASSLTGMNTEAFF; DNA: TGTGCCAGCAGTCTGACGGGGATGAACACTGAAGCTTTCTTT
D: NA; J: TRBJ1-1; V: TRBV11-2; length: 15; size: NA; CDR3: CASSSTGGVNTEAFF; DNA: TGTGCCAGCAGCAGCACCGGGGGAGTGAACACTGAAGCTTTCTTT
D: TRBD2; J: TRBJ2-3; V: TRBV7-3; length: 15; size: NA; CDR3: CASSQREGRGDTQYF; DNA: TGTGCCAGCAGCCAGCGGGAGGGCCGGGGAGATACGCAGTATTTT
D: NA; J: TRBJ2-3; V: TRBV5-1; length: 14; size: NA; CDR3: CASQSGQGTDTQYF; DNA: TGCGCCAGCCAAAGCGGGCAGGGCACAGATACGCAGTATTTT
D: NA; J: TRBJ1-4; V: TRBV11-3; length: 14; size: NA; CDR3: CASMAGATNEKLFF; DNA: TGTGCCAGCATGGCGGGAGCAACTAATGAAAAACTGTTTTTT
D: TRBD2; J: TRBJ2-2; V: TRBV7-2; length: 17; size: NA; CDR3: CASSPGTSGIYTGELFF; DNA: TGTGCCAGCAGCCCGGGGACTAGCGGGATATACACCGGGGAGCTGTTTTTT
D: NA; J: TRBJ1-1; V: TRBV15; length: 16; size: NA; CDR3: CATSRDRGGVGTEAFF; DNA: TGTGCCACCAGCAGAGATCGAGGGGGAGTAGGCACTGAAGCTTTCTTT
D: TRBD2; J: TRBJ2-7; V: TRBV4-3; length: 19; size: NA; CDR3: CASSLQTGTSGGYPYEQYF; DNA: TGCGCCAGCAGCCTCCAAACCGGGACTAGCGGGGGGTATCCCTACGAGCAGTACTTC
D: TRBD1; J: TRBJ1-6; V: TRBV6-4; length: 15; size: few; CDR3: CASSEAGGDASPLHF; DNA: TGTGCCAGCAGTGAAGCAGGGGGCGACGCTTCACCCCTCCACTTT
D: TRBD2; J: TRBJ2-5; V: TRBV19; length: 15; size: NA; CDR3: CASSIGREGGETQYF; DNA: TGTGCCAGTAGTATTGGACGGGAGGGGGGAGAGACCCAGTACTTC
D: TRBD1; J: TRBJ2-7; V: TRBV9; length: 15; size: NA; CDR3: CASSLREGQFYEQYF; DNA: TGTGCCAGCAGCCTTAGAGAGGGACAGTTCTACGAGCAGTACTTC
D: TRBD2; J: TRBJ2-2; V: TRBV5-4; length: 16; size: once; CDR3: CASSLLAGGPTGELFF; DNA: TGTGCCAGCAGCTTGCTAGCGGGAGGGCCAACCGGGGAGCTGTTTTTT
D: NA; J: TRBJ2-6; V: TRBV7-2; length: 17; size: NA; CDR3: CASSLWLSGSGANVLTF; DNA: TGTGCCAGCAGCTTATGGCTCTCGGGGTCTGGGGCCAACGTCCTGACTTTC
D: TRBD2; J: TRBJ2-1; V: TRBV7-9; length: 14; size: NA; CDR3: CASSLGDYNNEQFF; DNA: TGTGCCAGCAGCTTAGGGGACTATAATAATGAGCAGTTCTTC
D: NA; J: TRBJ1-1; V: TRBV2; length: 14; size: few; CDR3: CASSEAWQKTEAFF; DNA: TGTGCCAGCAGTGAAGCTTGGCAAAAAACTGAAGCTTTCTTT
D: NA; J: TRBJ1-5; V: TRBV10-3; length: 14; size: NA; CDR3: CAISDRVGNQPQHF; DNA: TGTGCCATCAGTGACAGGGTTGGCAATCAGCCCCAGCATTTT
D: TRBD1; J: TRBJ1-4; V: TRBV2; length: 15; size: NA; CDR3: CASSVIGTEGEKLFF; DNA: TGTGCCAGCAGTGTCATTGGGACAGAAGGAGAAAAACTGTTTTTT
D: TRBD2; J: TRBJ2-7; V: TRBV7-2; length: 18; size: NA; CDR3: CASSSPGTSGGAKYEQYF; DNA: TGTGCCAGCAGCTCTCCCGGGACTAGCGGGGGGGCAAAGTACGAGCAGTACTTC
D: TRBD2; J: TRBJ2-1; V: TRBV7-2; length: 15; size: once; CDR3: CASSSAGAQLDEQFF; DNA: TGTGCCAGCAGCTCTGCGGGAGCCCAGCTCGATGAGCAGTTCTTC
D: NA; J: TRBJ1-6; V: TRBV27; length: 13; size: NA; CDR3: CASAGTRNSPLHF; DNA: TGTGCCAGCGCAGGGACAAGGAATTCACCCCTCCACTTT
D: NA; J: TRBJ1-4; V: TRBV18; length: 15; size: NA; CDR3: CASSPAIQSGEKLFF; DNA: TGTGCCAGCTCACCAGCGATACAGAGCGGGGAAAAACTGTTTTTT
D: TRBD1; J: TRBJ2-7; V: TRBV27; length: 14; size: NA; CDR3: CASSLLGQGYEQYF; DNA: TGTGCCAGCAGTTTGTTGGGACAGGGCTACGAGCAGTACTTC
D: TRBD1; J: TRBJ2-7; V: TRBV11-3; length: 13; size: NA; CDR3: CASSRTGEAEQYF; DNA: TGTGCCAGCAGCCGGACAGGGGAAGCCGAGCAGTACTTC
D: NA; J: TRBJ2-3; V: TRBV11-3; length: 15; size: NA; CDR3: CASSLASRAADTQYF; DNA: TGTGCCAGCAGCTTAGCCTCGAGGGCCGCAGATACGCAGTATTTT
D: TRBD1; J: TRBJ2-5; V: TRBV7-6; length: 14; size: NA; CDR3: CASSFGTVQETQYF; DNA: TGTGCCAGCAGCTTCGGGACAGTACAAGAGACCCAGTACTTC